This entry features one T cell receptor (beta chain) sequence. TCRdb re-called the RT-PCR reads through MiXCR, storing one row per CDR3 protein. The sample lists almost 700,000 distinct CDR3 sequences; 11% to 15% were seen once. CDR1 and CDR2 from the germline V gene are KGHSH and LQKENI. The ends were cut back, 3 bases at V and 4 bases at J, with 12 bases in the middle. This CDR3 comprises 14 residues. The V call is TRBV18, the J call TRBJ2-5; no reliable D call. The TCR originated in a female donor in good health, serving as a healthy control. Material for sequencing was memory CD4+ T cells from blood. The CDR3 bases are TGTGCCAGCTCACCCCGATCGCATGGAGAGACCCAGTACTTC. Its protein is CASSPRSHGETQYF.